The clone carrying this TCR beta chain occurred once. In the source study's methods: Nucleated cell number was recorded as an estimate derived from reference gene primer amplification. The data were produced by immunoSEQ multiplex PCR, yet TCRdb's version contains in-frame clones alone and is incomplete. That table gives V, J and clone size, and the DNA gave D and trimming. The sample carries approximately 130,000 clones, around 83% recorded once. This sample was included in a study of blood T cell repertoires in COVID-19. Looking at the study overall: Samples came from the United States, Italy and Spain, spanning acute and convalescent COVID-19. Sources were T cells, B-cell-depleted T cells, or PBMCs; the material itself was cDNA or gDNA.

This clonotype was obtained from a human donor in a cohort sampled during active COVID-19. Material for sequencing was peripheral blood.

The CDR3 nucleotides are TGTGCCAGCAGTTTGGGGGACAGGCTAGAAGCTTTCTTT. As protein: CASSLGDRLEAFF. V and J are TRBV28 and TRBJ1-1; 8 bases are shared with TRBD1. The CDR3 sequence is 13 residues long. Trimming at V came to 3 bases and at J to 8 bases, leaving 5 bases not matched to a gene. CDR1 is MDHEN, CDR2 SYDVKM, per germline.